This passage covers 27 T cell receptor beta chains from one sample sequenced in a study of blood T cell repertoires in COVID-19. Using immunoSEQ multiplex PCR, the repertoire was profiled, and TCRdb retains in-frame clones only, with some absent. This table holds 200,000 to 250,000 clones, around 90% found once. The sequencing sample was made of PBMCs or T cells enriched from blood (not recorded which). The receptors here all came from a man aged 25-45 years who had been exposed to COVID-19.

The rearrangement links TRBV7-2 to TRBJ2-5; a weak D match, TRBD1 (6 bases). Trimming took off 5 bases at V and 2 bases at J, with 12 bases between the two ends. Germline V CDR1 and CDR2: SGHTA, FQGNSA. This CDR3 comprises 14 residues. The CDR3: CASSVEQGQETQYF. The CDR3 DNA follows: TGTGCCAGCAGCGTTGAACAGGGTCAAGAGACCCAGTACTTC.

This clone was observed a single time. The chain is built from TRBV19 and TRBJ1-5, with 8 nucleotides matching TRBD1. Per the germline V gene, CDR1 is LNHDA and CDR2 is SQIVND (reference sequence). With 6 bases clipped from V and 7 bases from J, the junction kept 5 bases outside the gene matches. The CDR3 consists of 13 residues. The CDR3 DNA follows: TGTGCCAGTAGCACCGGACAGGGACAGCCCCAGCATTTT. It translates to CASSTGQGQPQHF.

This clone came up once. J is TRBJ1-5 and V is TRBV6-5; no definite D call. Germline V gene lookup returns CDR1 MNHEY and CDR2 SVGAGI. The CDR3 covers 15 residues. V lost 0 bases and J lost 2, with 8 bases in between. CDR3 DNA: TGTGCCAGCAGTTACTCGATAACAGGCAATCAGCCCCAGCATTTT. Its translation is CASSYSITGNQPQHF.

V gene TRBV5-4 combines with J gene TRBJ2-1, with 10 positions matching TRBD2. CDR3 length equals 16 residues. Germline CDR1 SGHNT, CDR2 YYREEE (reference sequence). The ends lost 6 bases at V and 6 bases at J; junction bases unmatched: 12. DNA for the CDR3: TGTGCCAGCATGTTCCGTCTAGCGGGGGACAGCAATGAGCAGTTCTTC. Its translation: CASMFRLAGDSNEQFF.

V usage is TRBV11-2 and J usage is TRBJ2-2, with 15 nucleotides matching TRBD2. The CDR3 has 18 amino acids. Germline CDR1 is SGHAT and CDR2 is FQNNGV. Trimming at V came to 5 bases and at J to 4 bases, leaving 8 bases not matched to a gene. The CDR3 DNA is TGTGCCAGCAGCCACGGGACTAGCGGGGGGCCCGGCACCGGGGAGCTGTTTTTT. Translated: CASSHGTSGGPGTGELFF. Together with reference TRBV11-2 and TRBJ2-2, the CDR3 gives the full variable domain: EAGVAQSPRYKIIEKRQSVAFWCNPISGHATLYWYQQILGQGPKLLIQFQNNGVVDDSQLPKDRFSAERLKGVDSTLKIQPAKLEDSAVYLCASSHGTSGGPGTGELFFGEGSRLTVL.

The chain links TRBV4-2 to TRBJ1-4; no reliable D call. The CDR3 is 13 amino acids. Germline V lookup: CDR1 LGHNA, CDR2 YNFKEQ. The V gene lost 0 bases and the J gene lost 8 bases, with 7 bases spanning the gap. The CDR3 nucleotides read TGTGCCAGCAGCCAAGATCTCAGGGAAAAACTGTTTTTT. This translates into CASSQDLREKLFF.

This clone was seen just once. The CDR3 DNA follows: TGTGCCAGCACCATAGGGACTTCCCGCCTTATAAACACCGGGGAGCTGTTTTTT. Residues: CASTIGTSRLINTGELFF. The chain employs TRBV27 and TRBJ2-2; D perhaps matches TRBD2 (6 bases). The ends were cut back, 7 bases at V and 2 bases at J, with 23 bases in the middle. The CDR3 covers 18 residues. Germline CDR1 is MNHEY and CDR2 is SMNVEV (reference sequence).

The genes are TRBV4-1 and TRBJ1-2; tentatively, D is TRBD1 (6 bases). This CDR3 has 16 residues. Germline loops: CDR1 MGHRA, CDR2 YSYEKL. Trimming removed 3 bases at V and 2 bases at J, with 16 bases between. The CDR3, as DNA: TGCGCCAGCAGCCAGCCGAAGACAGGACCGAACTATGGCTACACCTTC. Translated, it gives CASSQPKTGPNYGYTF.

CDR3 amino acids: CASSPRGPPQETQYF. Here the CDR3 DNA reads TGTGCCAGCAGCCCCAGGGGACCCCCACAAGAGACCCAGTACTTC. This rearrangement joins TRBV7-9 to TRBJ2-5; the D gene is possibly TRBD1 (6 bases). V was trimmed by 5 bases and J by 2 bases, leaving 15 bases between them. Germline CDR1 SEHNR, CDR2 FQNEAQ (reference sequence). The CDR3 sequence is 15 residues long.

The chain recombines TRBV6-5 with TRBJ2-3; D is possibly TRBD2 (6 bases). Trimming pared 2 bases from V and 3 bases from J, leaving 12 bases between. CDR1 and CDR2 (germline): MNHEY, SVGAGI. There are 15 residues in the CDR3. The chain's CDR3 is CASSYRGGKTDTQYF. CDR3 sequence (DNA): TGTGCCAGCAGTTACCGGGGCGGGAAAACAGATACGCAGTATTTT.

This clone was seen a handful of times. The rearrangement joins TRBV10-1 to TRBJ2-2; 8 positions agree with TRBD2. The CDR3 is 14 residues long. Germline values: CDR1 WNHNN, CDR2 SYGVQD (reference sequence). Germline trimming cut 5 bases from V and 5 bases from J; bases unmatched to any gene: 4. The CDR3 bases are TGCGCCAGCAGTCTCCGCGGGGGGACCGGGGAGCTGTTTTTT. Protein product: CASSLRGGTGELFF.

The chain recombines TRBV10-1 with TRBJ2-7; weak D call: TRBD1 (6 bases). CDR3 length: 15 amino acids. V dropped 0 bases and J dropped 2 bases, with 11 bases sitting between them. Per germline, CDR1 WNHNN and CDR2 SYGVQD (reference sequence). The CDR3 protein is CASSESGTLTYEQYF. The DNA of the CDR3 is TGCGCCAGCAGTGAGTCCGGGACACTTACCTACGAGCAGTACTTC.

This chain uses TRBV2 with TRBJ2-1; 8 nucleotides agree with TRBD1. CDR3 length: 12 residues. J was trimmed by 7 bases and V by 7 bases; bases with no gene match: 3. Germline V gene lookup returns CDR1 SNHLY and CDR2 FYNNEI. The CDR3 nucleotides are TGTGCCAGCACAACAGGGGGGAATGAGCAGTTCTTC. Its translation: CASTTGGNEQFF. The full variable domain, in which reference TRBV2 and TRBJ2-1 provide the parts outside the CDR3, is EPEVTQTPSHQVTQMGQEVILRCVPISNHLYFYWYRQILGQKVEFLVSFYNNEISEKSEIFDDQFSVERPDGSNFTLKIRSTKLEDSAMYFCASTTGGNEQFFGPGTRLTVL.

The CDR3 coding sequence is TGTGCCAGCAGCAACACCAGGGGGCGTGACACTGAAGCTTTCTTT. Translating gives CASSNTRGRDTEAFF. The chain links TRBV7-6 to TRBJ1-1, with TRBD1 matching over 8 bases. The CDR3 has 15 amino acids. The V gene's germline CDR1 is SGHVS and CDR2 FNYEAQ. Germline trimming cut 5 bases from V and 3 bases from J; bases unmatched to any gene: 8.

The rearrangement links TRBV5-6 to TRBJ1-6; TRBD1 matches at 12 bases. The germline V gene encodes CDR1 SGHDT and CDR2 YYEEEE. This CDR3 has 15 residues. The V segment lost 4 bases and the J segment 8 bases; nucleotides outside the gene matches: 4. The CDR3 here is CASSGTGGIDSPLHF. For the CDR3, the DNA is TGTGCCAGCAGCGGGACAGGGGGCATTGATTCACCCCTCCACTTT.

This clone was observed a few times. This chain connects TRBV3-1 (or the pseudogene TRBV3-2) to TRBJ2-3, with TRBD2 identical over 13 bases. Germline V gene sequence: CDR1 LGHDT, CDR2 YNNKEL (reference sequence). J was trimmed by 4 bases and V by 5 bases; bases with no gene match: 6. The CDR3 has 16 residues. CDR3 in amino acids: CASSLTSGGASDTQYF. The CDR3 DNA follows: TGTGCCAGCAGCTTAACTAGCGGGGGGGCCTCAGATACGCAGTATTTT.

The rearrangement links TRBV21-1 to TRBJ2-7; TRBD2 is the table's D call and was not checked against the DNA. TRBV21-1 is assigned pseudogene status. The CDR3 loop spans 19 amino acids. The CDR3 region is CASSNPGTSGGAYPYEQYF. CDR3 DNA sequence: TGTGCCAGCAGCAATCCCGGGACTAGCGGGGGGGCCTACCCCTACGAGCAGTACTTC.

This rearrangement joins TRBV10-3 to TRBJ1-1; no definite D call. V was trimmed by 1 base and J by 0 bases, leaving 18 bases between them. Germline V gives CDR1 ENHRY, CDR2 SYGVKD. This CDR3 is 18 amino acids long. The CDR3 here is CAISEYLEGRRMNTEAFF. As DNA, the CDR3 is TGTGCCATCAGTGAGTATCTTGAGGGAAGGAGGATGAACACTGAAGCTTTCTTT.

The chain joins TRBV30 to TRBJ1-4; D may be TRBD1 (5 bases). The CDR3 contains 14 residues. V lost 3 bases, J lost 5 bases, and 13 bases lay in between. The germline V gene has CDR1 GTSNPN and CDR2 SVGIG (reference sequence). This CDR3 is CAWSKGLKNEKLFF. The CDR3 coding sequence is TGTGCCTGGAGCAAGGGACTGAAGAATGAAAAACTGTTTTTT.

The J gene is TRBJ2-7, the V gene TRBV7-6, with a weak D call TRBD1 (6 bases). V lost 0 bases and J lost 5, with 17 bases in between. This CDR3 is built from 16 residues. The V gene's germline CDR1 is SGHVS and CDR2 FNYEAQ. Written as DNA, the CDR3 is TGTGCCAGCAGCTTAGCCCCACAGGGTTTCTTCAACGAGCAGTACTTC. Its translation: CASSLAPQGFFNEQYF.

This sequence joins TRBV4-1 and TRBJ2-5; no firm D call. Per the germline V gene, CDR1 is MGHRA and CDR2 is YSYEKL. V was clipped by 4 bases and J by 7 bases, with 19 bases between them. This CDR3 region has 15 residues. CDR3 sequence (DNA): TGCGCCAGCAGCCCTTCCGGTGCGGTGATGGGGACCCAGTACTTC. The encoded protein is CASSPSGAVMGTQYF.

The chain has TRBV4-1 and TRBJ1-4; D is ambiguous. Trimming pared 0 bases from V and 10 bases from J, leaving 3 bases between. The CDR3 runs to 11 residues. Per the germline V gene, CDR1 is MGHRA and CDR2 is YSYEKL. The CDR3 sequence is CASSQDLKLFF. CDR3 bases: TGCGCCAGCAGCCAAGACCTAAAACTGTTTTTT.

This clone was counted between two and nine times. V usage is TRBV4-3 and J usage is TRBJ1-4; 7 positions agree with TRBD1. J was trimmed by 11 bases and V by 0 bases; bases with no gene match: 6. Germline V gene sequence: CDR1 LGHNA, CDR2 YSLEER. The length of the CDR3 is 14 residues. CDR3 bases: TGCGCCAGCAGCCAAGATTTTGGGACAGTGAAACTGTTTTTT. Its translation: CASSQDFGTVKLFF.

The rearrangement uses TRBV19 and TRBJ1-6, with unresolved D. V lost 10 bases and J lost 3, with 19 bases in between. Germline-derived CDR1 and CDR2 are LNHDA and SQIVND (reference sequence). CDR3 length: 16 amino acids. CDR3 sequence: CATRLSDTSYNSPLHF. Here the CDR3 DNA reads TGTGCCACCCGACTTTCGGATACGAGCTATAATTCACCCCTCCACTTT.

This clone occurred a few times. This sequence joins TRBV5-5 and TRBJ1-5, with no clear D. Germline V CDR1 and CDR2: SGHKS, YYEKEE (reference sequence). The CDR3 is 14 amino acids. The ends were cut back, 4 bases at V and 3 bases at J, with 11 bases in the middle. The CDR3 loop is CASSHPGNNQPQHF. Written as DNA, the CDR3 is TGTGCCAGCAGCCACCCGGGGAACAATCAGCCCCAGCATTTT.

The chain couples TRBV6-5 to TRBJ1-4; D perhaps matches TRBD1 (5 bases). CDR3 length: 13 residues. CDR1 and CDR2 (germline): MNHEY, SVGAGI. The V and J ends lost 7 bases and 7 bases respectively, with 13 bases between them. CDR3 protein: CASTPRGGEKLFF. The CDR3 nucleotides are TGTGCCAGCACCCCGAGGGGAGGTGAAAAACTGTTTTTT.

The CDR3 bases are TGTGCCAGCAGCTTAGCGTGGACTAGCGGGGGTGAGAATGAGCAGTTCTTC. It specifies CASSLAWTSGGENEQFF. This sequence joins TRBV7-8 and TRBJ2-1, with 13 positions matching TRBD2. CDR1 is SGHVS and CDR2 is FQNEAQ in the germline V gene. The CDR3 extends over 17 amino acids. V dropped 0 bases and J dropped 7; count of bases not matched to a gene: 6.